The 29 T cell receptor beta chains presented below share a single source sample, sequenced in a study of blood T cell repertoires in COVID-19. Only in-frame clones appear in the TCRdb table, and some are missing; sequencing was by immunoSEQ multiplex PCR. The data show roughly 200,000 clones, 80% to 90% seen once. Sequencing was carried out using PBMCs or T cells enriched from blood (not recorded which). Receptors originate from a man under 40 who had recovered from COVID-19.

The rearrangement links TRBV7-2 to TRBJ1-1, with 7 bases fitting TRBD1. CDR3 size: 15 residues. The junction had 6 bases not matched to a gene; V was cut back by 3 bases and J by 2 bases. Germline loops: CDR1 SGHTA, CDR2 FQGNSA. Here the CDR3 DNA reads TGTGCCAGCAGCTTCGAAGGGGGCCAAAACACTGAAGCTTTCTTT. Amino acids: CASSFEGGQNTEAFF.

In its sample, this clone was seen a few times. The J gene is TRBJ1-2, the V gene TRBV19; no definite D call. This CDR3 region has 15 residues. V lost 2 bases, J lost 4 bases, and 14 bases lay in between. Germline V gene lookup returns CDR1 LNHDA and CDR2 SQIVND (reference sequence). Here the CDR3 reads CASSILGGSSYGYTF. The CDR3 DNA follows: TGTGCCAGTAGTATACTTGGAGGGTCGTCCTATGGCTACACCTTC.

The chain has TRBV28 and TRBJ2-2; 7 positions agree with TRBD2. Losses at the gene ends were 3 bases for V and 7 bases for J; bases not matched to a gene: 5. Germline CDR1 is MDHEN and CDR2 is SYDVKM. This CDR3 region has 14 residues. The CDR3 DNA sequence: TGTGCCAGCAGTTTGGCGGGAGTCAGCGGGGAGCTGTTTTTT. This encodes CASSLAGVSGELFF. Based on the CDR3 plus reference TRBV28 and TRBJ2-2, the full variable domain is DVKVTQSSRYLVKRTGEKVFLECVQDMDHENMFWYRQDPGLGLRLIYFSYDVKMKEKGDIPEGYSVSREKKERFSLILESASTNQTSMYLCASSLAGVSGELFFGEGSRLTVL.

The chain uses TRBV7-2 and TRBJ2-5, with D tentatively TRBD1 (5 bases). V was pared by 0 bases and J by 4 bases, with 12 bases between. The CDR3 has 15 residues. CDR1 is SGHTA and CDR2 is FQGNSA in the germline V gene. Written as DNA, the CDR3 is TGTGCCAGCAGCTTAGCGTTTGCAGGGCGAGAGACCCAGTACTTC. As protein: CASSLAFAGRETQYF.

The rearrangement joins TRBV10-3 to TRBJ2-5, with D perhaps TRBD1 (6 bases). V dropped 6 bases and J dropped 2 bases, with 10 bases sitting between them. CDR1 is ENHRY and CDR2 is SYGVKD in the germline V gene. There are 13 residues in the CDR3. DNA for the CDR3: TGTGCCATCAGCCGACAGGCACAAGAGACCCAGTACTTC. It translates to CAISRQAQETQYF.

This clone has only one observation. This chain connects TRBV24-1 to TRBJ2-1, with D possibly being TRBD2 (6 bases). Germline-derived CDR1 and CDR2 are KGHDR and SFDVKD. Trimming removed 5 bases at V and 3 bases at J, with 22 bases between. The CDR3 sequence is 18 residues long. The CDR3 sequence is CATSGSFLGSGFYNEQFF. In nucleotides, the CDR3 is TGTGCCACCAGTGGTTCATTCCTGGGTAGCGGATTCTACAATGAGCAGTTCTTC.

V gene TRBV7-9 combines with J gene TRBJ1-3; D remains unclear. Trimming removed 1 base at V and 0 bases at J, with 10 bases between. Per the germline V gene, CDR1 is SEHNR and CDR2 is FQNEAQ (reference sequence). The CDR3 covers 16 residues. The CDR3 DNA follows: TGTGCCAGCAGCTTAGACCCCCACAACTCTGGAAACACCATATATTTT. This encodes CASSLDPHNSGNTIYF.

This chain connects TRBV19 to TRBJ1-2, with D perhaps matching TRBD1 (6 bases). Trimming took 4 bases from V and 4 from J, leaving 13 bases between them. Germline values: CDR1 LNHDA, CDR2 SQIVND (reference sequence). The CDR3 loop spans 14 amino acids. The CDR3 DNA sequence: TGTGCCAGTAGTACCTCGGACAGTTCCTATGGCTACACCTTC. Translation gives CASSTSDSSYGYTF.

The chain has TRBV6-5 and TRBJ2-7; D remains unclear. Between the trimmed V and J ends, which lost 2 bases and 9 bases, there was a span of 14 bases. This CDR3 has 13 residues. From germline, CDR1 is MNHEY and CDR2 SVGAGI. CDR3 sequence reads: CASSYPGSLGQYF. DNA for the CDR3: TGTGCCAGCAGTTACCCGGGTAGTCTAGGGCAGTACTTC.

This clone was seen just once. The chain combines TRBV28 with TRBJ1-1, with 7 bases fitting TRBD1. The J segment lost 5 bases and the V segment lost 3 bases, leaving 6 bases of the junction unmatched. CDR3 length: 14 residues. The germline CDR1 and CDR2 sequences are MDHEN and SYDVKM. The CDR3 coding sequence is TGTGCCAGCAGTTTGAGGGGGCTGGGTACTGAAGCTTTCTTT. It specifies CASSLRGLGTEAFF.

A remark on this clone: Sequence at one end of the junction differs from germline and may be a read error. The chain uses TRBV5-6 and TRBJ1-2; D gene uncertain. CDR1 SGHDT and CDR2 YYEEEE come from the germline V gene. The CDR3 totals 13 residues. CDR3 DNA sequence: TGTGCCAGCAGCCGGTCCGGGTCCTATCGCTACACCTTC. As protein: CASSRSGSYRYTF.

The chain links TRBV5-8 to TRBJ1-4; 7 bases fit TRBD1. Germline CDR1 is SGHTS and CDR2 is YDEGEE. After removal of 3 bases from V and 6 bases from J, the junction contained 11 bases not matched to a gene. The CDR3 is 16 amino acids. The CDR3 sequence: CASSSRTGVLYEKLFF. The CDR3 DNA reads TGTGCCAGCAGCTCAAGAACAGGGGTCCTTTATGAAAAACTGTTTTTT.

This chain uses TRBV2 with TRBJ2-3, with 7 bases lining up with TRBD1. With V trimmed by 6 bases and J by 2 bases, 11 bases remained unmatched. Germline CDR1 SNHLY, CDR2 FYNNEI. The CDR3 spans 16 residues. As DNA, the CDR3 is TGTGCCAGCAGGGAGACAGGGATCTTTTCCACAGATACGCAGTATTTT. It codes for CASRETGIFSTDTQYF.

The chain uses TRBV6-1 and TRBJ2-7; 8 bases align to TRBD2. This CDR3 contains 15 residues. J lost 2 bases, V lost 3 bases, and 6 bases had no gene match. CDR1 is MNHNS and CDR2 is SASEGT in the germline V gene. The CDR3, as DNA: TGTGCCAGCAGTGACCTCAGCGGGGGAGCCTACGAGCAGTACTTC. This sequence encodes CASSDLSGGAYEQYF.

This clone was observed a single time. The chain combines TRBV29-1 with TRBJ2-1; a possible D gene is TRBD2 (7 bases). The CDR3 is 16 residues long. Germline CDR1 SQVTM, CDR2 ANQGSEA. Between the trimmed V and J ends, which lost 7 bases and 4 bases, there was a span of 23 bases. The CDR3 sequence is CSADGRRGTRYNEQFF. Written as DNA, the CDR3 is TGCAGCGCCGATGGTAGGCGGGGGACAAGGTACAATGAGCAGTTCTTC.

This rearrangement joins TRBV7-9 to TRBJ2-5; D gene ambiguous. Germline V gene lookup returns CDR1 SEHNR and CDR2 FQNEAQ (reference sequence). The CDR3 extends over 11 amino acids. With 5 bases removed from V and 2 bases from J, the gap between germline ends came to 3 bases. CDR3 DNA: TGTGCCAGCAGCCAGCAAGAGACCCAGTACTTC. Protein sequence: CASSQQETQYF.

The V and J genes are TRBV11-2 and TRBJ2-1, with 9 bases fitting TRBD2. The junction had 6 bases not matched to a gene; V was cut back by 5 bases and J by 1 base. From germline, CDR1 is SGHAT and CDR2 FQNNGV. The CDR3 spans 16 residues. The CDR3 nucleotides read TGTGCCAGCAGCCAGCGGGGGGCAAGGTCCTACAATGAGCAGTTCTTC. This sequence encodes CASSQRGARSYNEQFF. The whole variable domain, filled in from reference TRBV11-2 and TRBJ2-1, reads EAGVAQSPRYKIIEKRQSVAFWCNPISGHATLYWYQQILGQGPKLLIQFQNNGVVDDSQLPKDRFSAERLKGVDSTLKIQPAKLEDSAVYLCASSQRGARSYNEQFFGPGTRLTVL.

This chain uses TRBV24-1 with TRBJ2-1; no reliable D call. Germline loops: CDR1 KGHDR, CDR2 SFDVKD. Trimming pared 5 bases from V and 5 bases from J, leaving 12 bases between. This CDR3 comprises 14 residues. This CDR3 is CATSARNLNNEQFF. In DNA form, the CDR3 reads TGTGCCACCAGTGCTAGGAATCTTAACAATGAGCAGTTCTTC.

This chain links TRBV10-1 with TRBJ1-6; D is uncertain. Trimming shortened V by 3 bases and J by 9 bases, and 6 bases separated the two germline ends. Germline V CDR1 and CDR2: WNHNN, SYGVQD (reference sequence). The CDR3 has 12 amino acids. The DNA for the CDR3 is TGCGCCAGCAGTGAAGGGAGTTCACCCCTCCACTTT. It translates to CASSEGSSPLHF.

The chain combines TRBV19 with TRBJ2-7; tentatively, D is TRBD1 (6 bases). V shed 5 bases and J shed 7 bases, with 12 bases lying between them. This CDR3 comprises 12 residues. Germline V gene data show CDR1 as LNHDA and CDR2 as SQIVND (reference sequence). The CDR3 here is CASSYREGEQYF. The CDR3 bases are TGTGCCAGTAGTTACAGGGAAGGAGAGCAGTACTTC. The variable domain in full, completed from reference TRBV19 and TRBJ2-7, reads DGGITQSPKYLFRKEGQNVTLSCEQNLNHDAMYWYRQDPGQGLRLIYYSQIVNDFQKGDIAEGYSVSREKKESFPLTVTSAQKNPTAFYLCASSYREGEQYFGPGTRLTVT.

J is TRBJ2-4 and V is TRBV5-1, with 8 bases lining up with TRBD1. The CDR3 sequence is 14 residues long. V gave up 4 bases and J gave up 3 bases; unmatched junction bases: 3. CDR1 and CDR2 (germline): SGHRS, YFSETQ. Here the CDR3 DNA reads TGCGCCAGCAGCGCAGACAGGGGCAAAAACATTCAGTACTTC. Translated: CASSADRGKNIQYF.

This clone was seen once. The V gene is TRBV12-3 or TRBV12-4, the J gene TRBJ1-2, with TRBD1 identical over 8 bases. This CDR3 comprises 13 residues. The V segment lost 3 bases and the J segment 3 bases; nucleotides outside the gene matches: 0. In DNA, the CDR3 is TGTGCCAGCAGTTTGGACAGGGACTATGGCTACACCTTC. It yields the protein CASSLDRDYGYTF.

This clone occurred once. This sequence joins TRBV7-8 and TRBJ1-6; maybe TRBD1 (5 bases). The CDR3 has 15 amino acids. The V end lost 0 bases, the J end lost 7 bases, and 10 bases lay between the germline ends. Germline V gene lookup returns CDR1 SGHVS and CDR2 FQNEAQ. The CDR3 region is CASSLAGAGNSPLHF. In DNA form, the CDR3 reads TGTGCCAGCAGCTTAGCGGGCGCAGGGAATTCACCCCTCCACTTT.

The V gene is TRBV6-2 or TRBV6-3, the J gene TRBJ2-7; tentatively, D is TRBD2 (6 bases). Germline assignment: CDR1 MNHEY and CDR2 SVGEGT. CDR3 size: 12 residues. V lost 4 bases and J lost 6, with 10 bases in between. CDR3 coding DNA: TGTGCCAGCAGTTTGGGGACTCGCGAGCAGTACTTC. This translates into CASSLGTREQYF.

This clone was counted once. This chain links TRBV6-5 with TRBJ1-2; 8 bases agree with TRBD1. The length of the CDR3 is 12 residues. The V gene end was trimmed by 5 bases and the J gene end by 6 bases; junction bases not matched to a gene: 2. Germline CDR1 and CDR2: MNHEY and SVGAGI. The DNA for the CDR3 is TGTGCCAGCAGTCGACAGGGGCATGGCTACACCTTC. Protein: CASSRQGHGYTF.

The chain recombines TRBV1 with TRBJ1-5. TRBV1 is labeled a pseudogene. CDR3 length: 12 residues. CDR3 amino acids: CTSSQVPGPQHF. The CDR3 DNA reads as TGCACCAGCAGCCAAGTCCCGGGTCCCCAGCATTTT.

The V call is TRBV2, the J call TRBJ2-7; 9 bases map to TRBD2. J gave up 3 bases and V 4 bases, and 10 bases lay outside the gene matches. Germline CDR1 SNHLY, CDR2 FYNNEI. CDR3 length equals 16 residues. The chain's CDR3 is CASSGLAENSYYEQYF. CDR3 nucleotide sequence: TGTGCCAGCAGTGGACTAGCGGAGAATTCCTACTACGAGCAGTACTTC.

The rearrangement uses TRBV9 and TRBJ2-5, with D perhaps TRBD1 (6 bases). Per germline, CDR1 SGDLS and CDR2 YYNGEE. This CDR3 comprises 16 residues. Trimming removed 0 bases from V and 5 bases from J, with 17 bases in between. The CDR3 here is CASSVGQRTVSETQYF. The CDR3 DNA sequence: TGTGCCAGCAGCGTAGGACAGAGGACAGTTTCCGAGACCCAGTACTTC.

CDR3 sequence (DNA): TGCGCCAGCAGCGGAGAAATTGATTACGAGCAGTACTTC. It specifies CASSGEIDYEQYF. The chain joins TRBV10-2 to TRBJ2-7; D unclear. V lost 6 bases and J 4 bases, leaving 13 bases between the germline ends. The CDR3 contains 13 residues. The germline gives CDR1 WSHSY, CDR2 SAAADI.